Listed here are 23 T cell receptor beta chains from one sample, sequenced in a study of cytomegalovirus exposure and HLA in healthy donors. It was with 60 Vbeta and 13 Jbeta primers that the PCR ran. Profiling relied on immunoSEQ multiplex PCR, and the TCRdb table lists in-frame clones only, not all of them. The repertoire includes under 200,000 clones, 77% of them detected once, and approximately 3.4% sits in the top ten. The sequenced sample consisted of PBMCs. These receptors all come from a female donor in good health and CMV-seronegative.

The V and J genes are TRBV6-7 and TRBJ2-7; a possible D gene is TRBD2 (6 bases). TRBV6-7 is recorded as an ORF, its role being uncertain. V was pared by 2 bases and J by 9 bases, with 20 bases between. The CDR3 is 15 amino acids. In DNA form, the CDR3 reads TGTGCCAGCAGTTACGGCAGGGACTTAATATCGAGGCAGTACTTC. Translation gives CASSYGRDLISRQYF.

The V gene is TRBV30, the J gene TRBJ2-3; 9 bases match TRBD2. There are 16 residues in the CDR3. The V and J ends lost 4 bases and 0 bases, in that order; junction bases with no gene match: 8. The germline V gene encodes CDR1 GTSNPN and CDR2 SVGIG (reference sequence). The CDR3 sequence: CAWTILGLASTDTQYF. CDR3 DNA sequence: TGTGCCTGGACGATTCTGGGACTAGCAAGCACAGATACGCAGTATTTT.

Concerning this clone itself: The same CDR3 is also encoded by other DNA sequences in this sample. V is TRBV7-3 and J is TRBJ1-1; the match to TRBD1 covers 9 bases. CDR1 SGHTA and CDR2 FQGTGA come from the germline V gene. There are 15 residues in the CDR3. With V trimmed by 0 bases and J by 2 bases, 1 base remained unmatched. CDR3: CASSLTGQGNTEAFF. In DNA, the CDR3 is TGTGCCAGCAGCTTAACGGGACAGGGTAACACTGAAGCTTTCTTT. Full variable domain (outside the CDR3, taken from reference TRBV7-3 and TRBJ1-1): GAGVSQTPSNKVTEKGKYVELRCDPISGHTALYWYRQSLGQGPEFLIYFQGTGAADDSGLPNDRFFAVRPEGSVSTLKIQRTERGDSAVYLCASSLTGQGNTEAFFGQGTRLTVV.

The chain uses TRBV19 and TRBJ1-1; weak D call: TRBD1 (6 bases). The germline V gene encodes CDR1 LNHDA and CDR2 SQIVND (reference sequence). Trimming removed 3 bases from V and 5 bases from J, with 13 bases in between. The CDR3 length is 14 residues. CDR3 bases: TGTGCCAGTAGTATTACAGGGCTAAAAACTGAAGCTTTCTTT. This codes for CASSITGLKTEAFF.

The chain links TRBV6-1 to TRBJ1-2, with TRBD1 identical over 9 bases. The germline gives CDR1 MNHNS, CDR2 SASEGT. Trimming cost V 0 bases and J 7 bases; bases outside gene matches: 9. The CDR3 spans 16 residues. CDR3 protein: CASSEARTGARFGYTF. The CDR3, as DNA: TGTGCCAGCAGTGAAGCGCGGACAGGGGCGCGTTTTGGCTACACCTTC.

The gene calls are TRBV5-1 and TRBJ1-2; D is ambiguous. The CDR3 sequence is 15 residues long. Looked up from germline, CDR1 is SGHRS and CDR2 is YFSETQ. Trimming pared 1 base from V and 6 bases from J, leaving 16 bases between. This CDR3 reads CASSLQSEGKDGYTF. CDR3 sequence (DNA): TGCGCCAGCAGCTTGCAGTCCGAGGGAAAGGATGGCTACACCTTC. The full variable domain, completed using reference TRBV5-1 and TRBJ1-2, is KAGVTQTPRYLIKTRGQQVTLSCSPISGHRSVSWYQQTPGQGLQFLFEYFSETQRNKGNFPGRFSGRQFSNSRSEMNVSTLELGDSALYLCASSLQSEGKDGYTFGSGTRLTVV.

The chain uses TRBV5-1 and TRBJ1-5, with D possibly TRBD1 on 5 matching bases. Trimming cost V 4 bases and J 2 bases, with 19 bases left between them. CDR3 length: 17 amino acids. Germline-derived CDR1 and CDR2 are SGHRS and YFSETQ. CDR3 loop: CASSPGGRGAGNQPQHF. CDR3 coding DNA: TGCGCCAGCAGCCCGGGGGGGAGGGGCGCGGGCAATCAGCCCCAGCATTTT.

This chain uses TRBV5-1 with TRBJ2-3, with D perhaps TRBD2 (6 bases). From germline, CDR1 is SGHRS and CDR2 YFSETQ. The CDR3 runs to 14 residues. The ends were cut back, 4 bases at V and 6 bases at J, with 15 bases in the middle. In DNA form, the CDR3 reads TGCGCCAGCAGCCAGACCCTAAGCGGGGATACGCAGTATTTT. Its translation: CASSQTLSGDTQYF.

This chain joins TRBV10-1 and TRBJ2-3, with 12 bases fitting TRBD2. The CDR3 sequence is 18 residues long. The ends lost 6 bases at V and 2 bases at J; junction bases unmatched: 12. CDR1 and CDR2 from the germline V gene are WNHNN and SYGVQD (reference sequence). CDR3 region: CASSRSRLAGAYTDTQYF. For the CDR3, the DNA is TGCGCCAGCAGCCGATCCCGACTAGCGGGGGCCTACACAGATACGCAGTATTTT.

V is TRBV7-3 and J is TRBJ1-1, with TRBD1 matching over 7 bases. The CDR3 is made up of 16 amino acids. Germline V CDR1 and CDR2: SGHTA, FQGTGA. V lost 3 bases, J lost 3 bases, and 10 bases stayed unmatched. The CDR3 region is CASSLTGIEPYTEAFF. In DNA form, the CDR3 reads TGTGCCAGCAGCTTGACAGGGATCGAACCCTACACTGAAGCTTTCTTT.

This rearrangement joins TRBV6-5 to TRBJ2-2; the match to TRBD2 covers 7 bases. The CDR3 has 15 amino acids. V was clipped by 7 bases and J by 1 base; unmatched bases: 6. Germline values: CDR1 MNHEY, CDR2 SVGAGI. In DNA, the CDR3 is TGTGCCAGCACGCCTAGCGGACTGAACACCGGGGAGCTGTTTTTT. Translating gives CASTPSGLNTGELFF.

The CDR3 here is CASRQDRVNNSPLHF. The CDR3 bases are TGTGCCAGCCGTCAGGACAGGGTAAACAATTCACCCCTCCACTTT. The chain links TRBV6-1 to TRBJ1-6, with TRBD1 matching over 8 bases. The V and J ends lost 8 bases and 7 bases, in that order; junction bases with no gene match: 10. From germline, CDR1 is MNHNS and CDR2 SASEGT. This CDR3 is built from 15 residues.

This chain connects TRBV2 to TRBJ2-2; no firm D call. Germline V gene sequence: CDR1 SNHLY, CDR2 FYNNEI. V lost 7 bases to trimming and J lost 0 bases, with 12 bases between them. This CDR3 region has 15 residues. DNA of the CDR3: TGTGCCAGCACGGCGGCGCTGGCGAACACCGGGGAGCTGTTTTTT. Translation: CASTAALANTGELFF.

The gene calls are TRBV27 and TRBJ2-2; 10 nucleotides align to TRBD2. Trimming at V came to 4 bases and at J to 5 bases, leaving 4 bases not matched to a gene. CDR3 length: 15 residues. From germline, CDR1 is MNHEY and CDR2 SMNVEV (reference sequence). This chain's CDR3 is CASSSALAGTGELFF. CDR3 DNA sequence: TGTGCCAGCAGTTCGGCACTAGCGGGGACCGGGGAGCTGTTTTTT.

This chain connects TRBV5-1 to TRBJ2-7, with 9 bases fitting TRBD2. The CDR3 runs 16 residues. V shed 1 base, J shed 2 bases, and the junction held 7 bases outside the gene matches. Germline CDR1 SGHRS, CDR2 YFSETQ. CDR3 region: CASSLWPSGIAYEQYF. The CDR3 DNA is TGCGCCAGCAGCTTGTGGCCTAGCGGGATTGCCTACGAGCAGTACTTC.

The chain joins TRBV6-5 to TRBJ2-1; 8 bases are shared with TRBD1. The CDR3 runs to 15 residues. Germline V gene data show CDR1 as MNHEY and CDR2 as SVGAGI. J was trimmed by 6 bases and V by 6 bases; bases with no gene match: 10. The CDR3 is CASRSGQGFRNEQFF. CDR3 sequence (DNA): TGTGCCAGCAGGTCTGGACAGGGCTTTCGCAATGAGCAGTTCTTC.

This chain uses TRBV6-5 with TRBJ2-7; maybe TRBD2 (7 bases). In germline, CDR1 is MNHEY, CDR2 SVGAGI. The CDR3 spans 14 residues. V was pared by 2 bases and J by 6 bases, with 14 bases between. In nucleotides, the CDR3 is TGTGCCAGCAGTTACGCGGGGGCTCCGGCCGAGCAGTACTTC. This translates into CASSYAGAPAEQYF.

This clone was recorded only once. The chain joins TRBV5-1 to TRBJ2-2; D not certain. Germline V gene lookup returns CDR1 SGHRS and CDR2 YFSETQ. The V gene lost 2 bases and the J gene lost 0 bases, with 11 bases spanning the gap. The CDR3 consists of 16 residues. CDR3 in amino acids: CASSFLRGTNTGELFF. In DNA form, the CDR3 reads TGCGCCAGCAGCTTTCTGCGCGGCACGAACACCGGGGAGCTGTTTTTT.

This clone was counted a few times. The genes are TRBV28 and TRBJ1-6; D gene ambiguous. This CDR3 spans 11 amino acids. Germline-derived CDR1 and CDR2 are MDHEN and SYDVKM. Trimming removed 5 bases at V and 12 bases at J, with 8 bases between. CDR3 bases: TGTGCCAGCAGTCTCGCACAACCCCTCCACTTT. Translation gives CASSLAQPLHF.

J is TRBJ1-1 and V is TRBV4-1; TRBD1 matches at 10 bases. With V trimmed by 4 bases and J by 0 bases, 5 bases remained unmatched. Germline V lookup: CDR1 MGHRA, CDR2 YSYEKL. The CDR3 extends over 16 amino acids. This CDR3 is CASSPLTGGMNTEAFF. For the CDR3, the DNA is TGCGCCAGCAGCCCATTGACAGGGGGCATGAACACTGAAGCTTTCTTT.

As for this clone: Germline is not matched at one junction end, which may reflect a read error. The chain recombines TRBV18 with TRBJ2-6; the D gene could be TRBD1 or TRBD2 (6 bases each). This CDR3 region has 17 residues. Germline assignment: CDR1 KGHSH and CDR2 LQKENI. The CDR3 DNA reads TGTGCCAGCTCTCCACGGGGGCCAAGCTCTGGGGCCAACGTCCTGACTTTC. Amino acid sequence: CASSPRGPSSGANVLTF.

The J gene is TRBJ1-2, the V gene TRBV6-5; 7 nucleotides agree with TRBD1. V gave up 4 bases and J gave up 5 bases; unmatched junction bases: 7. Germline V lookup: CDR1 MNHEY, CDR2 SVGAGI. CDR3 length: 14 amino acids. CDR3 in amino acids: CASSSRWDSYGYTF. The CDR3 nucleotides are TGTGCCAGCAGTTCCCGATGGGACAGTTATGGCTACACCTTC.

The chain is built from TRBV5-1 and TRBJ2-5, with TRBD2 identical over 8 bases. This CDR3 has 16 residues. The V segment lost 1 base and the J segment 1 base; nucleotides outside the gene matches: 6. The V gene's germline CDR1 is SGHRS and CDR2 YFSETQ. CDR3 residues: CASSLWLAGLQETQYF. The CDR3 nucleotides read TGCGCCAGCAGCTTGTGGCTAGCGGGTCTCCAAGAGACCCAGTACTTC.